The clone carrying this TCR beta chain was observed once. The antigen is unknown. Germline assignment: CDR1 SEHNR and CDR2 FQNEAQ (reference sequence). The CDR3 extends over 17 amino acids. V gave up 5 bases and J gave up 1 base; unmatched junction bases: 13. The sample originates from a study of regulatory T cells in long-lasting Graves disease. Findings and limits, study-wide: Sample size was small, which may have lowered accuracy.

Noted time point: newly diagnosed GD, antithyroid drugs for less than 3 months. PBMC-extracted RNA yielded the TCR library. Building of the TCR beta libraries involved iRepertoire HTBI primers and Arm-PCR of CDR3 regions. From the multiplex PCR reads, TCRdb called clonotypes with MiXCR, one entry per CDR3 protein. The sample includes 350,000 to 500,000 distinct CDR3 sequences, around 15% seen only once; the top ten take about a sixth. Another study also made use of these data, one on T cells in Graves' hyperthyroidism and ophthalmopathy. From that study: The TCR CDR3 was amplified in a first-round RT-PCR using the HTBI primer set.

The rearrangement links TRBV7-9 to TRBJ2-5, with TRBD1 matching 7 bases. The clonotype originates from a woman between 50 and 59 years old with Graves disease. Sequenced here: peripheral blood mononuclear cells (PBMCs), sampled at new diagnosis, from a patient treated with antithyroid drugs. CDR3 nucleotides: TGTGCCAGCAGCCATATCCTGCGGACAGGACTCCAAGAGACCCAGTACTTC. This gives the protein CASSHILRTGLQETQYF.